This T cell receptor delta chain comes out of a study of gamma-delta chains in newborns, infants, children. Study summary: Microbial exposure reportedly drives polyclonal innate γδ T cell expansion after birth.

A few counts support this clone. This may be a read error: a much more frequent sequence differs by one nucleotide. This sample also contains other DNA sequences that code for the same CDR3. Per the germline V gene, CDR1 is GEAIGNYY and CDR2 is EKD. Unmatched junction bases numbered 3, after V lost 1 base and J lost 0 bases. The CDR3 runs 18 residues. TCRdb used CATT to re-call clones from the reads. The sample yields 4,500 or so delta-chain clones, around 3% seen once. The material sequenced was blood. This clonotype was obtained from a child who was a newborn, infant or young child, either healthy, febrile or measles-vaccinated (not recorded which). This chain connects TRDV2 to TRDJ3; 9 bases are shared with TRDD3. The CDR3 spells CACDTYWGSSWDTRQMFF. The CDR3 nucleotides read TGTGCCTGTGACACATACTGGGGGAGCTCCTGGGACACCCGACAGATGTTTTTC.